This is a list of T cell receptor beta chains from one sample in a study of high-grade serous ovarian cancer treatment subgroups. TCRdb's table, derived via immunoSEQ multiplex PCR, lists solely in-frame clones and lacks some. The repertoire consists of around 3,100 clones, with 70% to 80% occurring once and the leading ten covering 29%. The sample comprised tumor tissue. The receptors derive from a human donor with high-grade serous ovarian cancer. CDR3s include the opening cysteine and the closing phenylalanine or tryptophan. D genes are given only for firm matches. The size entry is marked missing in some rows and otherwise reads once, few, many or a size class.

cdr3_aa,cdr3_nt,d_call,v_call,clone_size,j_call
CSGRETYNEQFF,TGCAGCGGGCGGGAGACATACAATGAGCAGTTCTTC,TRBD2,TRBV29-1,.,TRBJ2-1
CASSQPGRRSYEQYF,TGCGCCAGCAGCCAGCCCGGCCGAAGATCCTACGAGCAGTACTTC,.,TRBV5-1,once,TRBJ2-7
CASNWGVGRGYTF,TGTGCCAGCAACTGGGGAGTTGGTCGTGGCTACACCTTC,.,TRBV7-2,few,TRBJ1-2
CASSRHRGTNTGELFF,TGCGCCAGCAGTCGCCACAGGGGCACGAACACCGGGGAGCTGTTTTTT,TRBD1,TRBV4-3,.,TRBJ2-2
CASSAGQADEKLFF,TGCGCCAGCAGCGCGGGACAGGCAGACGAAAAACTGTTTTTT,TRBD1,TRBV5-1,.,TRBJ1-4
CASRRGQEKGNTIYF,TGTGCCAGCAGAAGAGGACAGGAGAAAGGAAACACCATATATTTT,TRBD1,TRBV2,few,TRBJ1-3
CASALGEYGNNEQFF,TGTGCCAGCGCACTAGGGGAATACGGGAACAATGAGCAGTTCTTC,.,TRBV6-5,once,TRBJ2-1
CASSRGQDRGGYTF,TGTGCCAGCAGCCGCGGCCAGGACAGAGGTGGCTACACCTTC,.,TRBV28,.,TRBJ1-2
CASSTRQAVNGEAFF,TGTGCCAGCAGTACCCGACAGGCAGTGAACGGTGAAGCTTTCTTT,.,TRBV6-1,once,TRBJ1-1
CASQTGLNTEAFF,TGTGCCAGTCAGACAGGCCTGAACACTGAAGCTTTCTTT,.,TRBV6-5,.,TRBJ1-1
CASSPRSDRVTAEQYF,TGTGCCAGCTCACCAAGGAGTGACAGGGTTACTGCGGAGCAGTACTTC,TRBD1,TRBV18,.,TRBJ2-7
CASRSGGNEQFF,TGTGCCAGCAGGTCTGGCGGCAATGAGCAGTTCTTC,.,TRBV25-1,.,TRBJ2-1
CASSIEGFNQPQHF,TGTGCCAGTAGTATTGAGGGTTTCAATCAGCCCCAGCATTTT,.,TRBV19,.,TRBJ1-5
CASSVEVDEKLFF,TGTGCCAGCAGTGTTGAGGTGGATGAAAAACTGTTTTTT,.,TRBV6-5,.,TRBJ1-4
CASSFTGNTIYF,TGTGCCAGCAGCTTTACAGGAAACACCATATATTTT,.,TRBV7-2,few,TRBJ1-3
CASSQGVHMVGQTYEQYF,TGTGCCAGCAGCCAAGGGGTACATATGGTGGGACAGACCTACGAGCAGTACTTC,TRBD1,TRBV4-2,.,TRBJ2-7
CASSETGNNEQFF,TGTGCCAGCTCAGAAACAGGGAACAATGAGCAGTTCTTC,.,TRBV18,.,TRBJ2-1
CASSLLRSGEQFF,TGTGCCAGCTCACTATTAAGGAGCGGTGAGCAGTTCTTC,.,TRBV18,once,TRBJ2-1
CASSPDYLSTDTQYF,TGTGCCAGCTCACCAGACTACCTTAGCACAGATACGCAGTATTTT,.,TRBV18,.,TRBJ2-3
CATSVNRDPSLNEQFF,TGTGCCACCAGCGTAAACCGGGACCCCTCGCTAAATGAGCAGTTCTTC,.,TRBV15,few,TRBJ2-1
CASSLAGGAGVMETQYF,TGTGCCAGCAGCTTAGCAGGTGGAGCGGGAGTGATGGAGACCCAGTACTTC,TRBD2,TRBV7-9,.,TRBJ2-5
CASRRSNNYGYTF,TGTGCCAGCAGACGATCTAACAATTATGGCTACACCTTC,.,TRBV28,once,TRBJ1-2
CASSSPVLNAEAFF,TGTGCCAGCAGTTCCCCGGTTCTGAACGCAGAAGCTTTCTTT,.,TRBV27,.,TRBJ1-1
CASSESSGPHETQYF,TGCGCCAGCAGTGAGTCGAGTGGGCCTCATGAGACCCAGTACTTC,.,TRBV10-2,.,TRBJ2-5
CASSLEPDKGGNNEQFF,TGCGCCAGCAGCTTGGAACCCGACAAGGGGGGAAACAATGAGCAGTTCTTC,.,TRBV5-1,.,TRBJ2-1
CASRSSGQETQYF,TGTGCCAGCAGGTCCAGCGGCCAAGAGACCCAGTACTTC,.,TRBV6-6,.,TRBJ2-5
CATSRERENQPQHF,TGTGCCACCAGCAGAGAGCGGGAAAATCAGCCCCAGCATTTT,.,TRBV15,once,TRBJ1-5
CASSAGQGRGYEQYF,TGTGCCAGCAGCGCCGGACAGGGGAGAGGCTACGAGCAGTACTTC,TRBD1,TRBV11-2,.,TRBJ2-7
CASSGWVAGEIEQFF,TGTGCCAGCTCCGGTTGGGTAGCGGGAGAGATTGAGCAGTTCTTC,TRBD2,TRBV18,.,TRBJ2-1
CASSARGVVGYTF,TGTGCCAGCAGTGCCAGGGGCGTTGTTGGCTACACCTTC,.,TRBV6-6,.,TRBJ1-2
CASSQSGLNEQYF,TGCGCCAGCAGTCAATCTGGCCTCAACGAGCAGTACTTC,.,TRBV23-1,.,TRBJ2-7
CASRPTSSGANVLTF,TGTGCCAGCAGGCCAACGAGCTCTGGGGCCAACGTCCTGACTTTC,.,TRBV28,once,TRBJ2-6
CASSVDRNTIYF,TGTGCCAGCAGCGTAGATAGAAACACCATATATTTT,.,TRBV9,.,TRBJ1-3
CASSPTRDSYEQYF,TGCGCCAGCAGCCCAACGAGGGATTCCTACGAGCAGTACTTC,.,TRBV4-1,.,TRBJ2-7
CASSLGTGDYGYTF,TGTGCCAGCAGCTTAGGGACAGGGGACTATGGCTACACCTTC,TRBD1,TRBV13,.,TRBJ1-2
CATSRRQLAGTDTQYF,TGTGCCACCAGCCGAAGGCAACTAGCGGGCACAGATACGCAGTATTTT,TRBD2,TRBV15,.,TRBJ2-3
CASREVGEQYF,TGCGCCAGCCGCGAAGTGGGCGAGCAGTACTTC,.,TRBV5-1,.,TRBJ2-7
CASGVRGNTEAFF,TGTGCCAGCGGGGTGAGGGGGAACACTGAAGCTTTCTTT,.,TRBV6-5,.,TRBJ1-1
CASSLSPSTGELFF,TGTGCCAGCAGCTTGTCTCCGAGCACCGGGGAGCTGTTTTTT,.,TRBV5-8,.,TRBJ2-2
CSVEEQGGGELFF,TGCAGCGTTGAAGAACAGGGAGGAGGGGAGCTGTTTTTT,.,TRBV29-1,.,TRBJ2-2
CASSLAGVGYGNTIYF,TGCGCCAGCAGCTTGGCCGGGGTGGGGTACGGAAACACCATATATTTT,.,TRBV5-1,once,TRBJ1-3
CASSRPSGPNTGELFF,TGCGCCAGCAGCCGCCCTAGCGGGCCTAACACCGGGGAGCTGTTTTTT,TRBD2,TRBV4-1,.,TRBJ2-2
CASSLGAPNTEAFF,TGTGCCAGCAGTCTAGGTGCGCCGAACACTGAAGCTTTCTTT,.,TRBV27,.,TRBJ1-1
CASSPFNSPLHF,TGTGCCAGCAGTCCCTTTAATTCACCCCTCCACTTT,.,TRBV27,.,TRBJ1-6
CASSQGSTRQETQYF,TGCGCCAGCAGCCAAGGTTCGACCCGCCAAGAGACCCAGTACTTC,.,TRBV4-1,.,TRBJ2-5
CASSYSREGTNEKLFF,TGTGCCAGCAGTTACTCCAGGGAAGGAACTAATGAAAAACTGTTTTTT,.,TRBV6-5,.,TRBJ1-4
CASSLAAGPGELFF,TGTGCCAGCAGCTTAGCGGCAGGCCCCGGGGAGCTGTTTTTT,.,TRBV7-3,few,TRBJ2-2
CASSTNPGNTEAFF,TGTGCCAGTAGTACGAATCCAGGGAACACTGAAGCTTTCTTT,.,TRBV19,.,TRBJ1-1
CASSFRGSYEQYF,TGTGCCAGCAGCTTCCGGGGATCCTACGAGCAGTACTTC,.,TRBV7-2,.,TRBJ2-7
CASSFGAGWDREETQYF,TGTGCCAGCAGCTTTGGAGCCGGTTGGGACAGAGAAGAGACCCAGTACTTC,TRBD1,TRBV11-1,.,TRBJ2-5
CASSLGYGELFF,TGTGCCAGCAGCTTAGGATACGGGGAGCTGTTTTTT,.,TRBV7-3,.,TRBJ2-2
CASSQGLYEQYF,TGTGCCAGCAGCCAAGGGCTGTACGAGCAGTACTTC,.,TRBV14,.,TRBJ2-7
CASSLSEDRGNGELFF,TGTGCCAGCAGCTTGAGCGAGGACAGGGGTAACGGGGAGCTGTTTTTT,TRBD1,TRBV5-4,.,TRBJ2-2
CASGLIWDIPNNEQFF,TGTGCTAGTGGTTTGATATGGGATATCCCAAACAATGAGCAGTTCTTC,.,TRBV12-5,.,TRBJ2-1